This T cell receptor (beta chain) was observed in a study of T cell responses to AZD1222 COVID-19 vaccine. General study points: A rise in Spike-specific TCR breadth and depth followed two AZD1222 doses.

CDR1 and CDR2 from the germline V gene are MDHEN and SYDVKM. This CDR3 is built from 17 residues. J gave up 1 base and V 5 bases, and 11 bases lay outside the gene matches. Using immunoSEQ multiplex PCR, the repertoire was profiled, and TCRdb retains in-frame clones only, with some absent. The sample holds about 120,000 clones; roughly 90% are singletons and the top ten take roughly 4.2%. As to this clone: Its target is unknown.

The input for sequencing was peripheral blood, taken 28 days after the second dose of the MenACWY control vaccine. The TCR sequence derives from an adult who received the MenACWY meningococcal vaccine as a control. The gene calls are TRBV28 and TRBJ1-5; TRBD1 matches at 7 bases. CDR3 protein: CASSISRRGRSNQPQHF. DNA for the CDR3: TGTGCCAGCAGTATCAGCCGGAGGGGGCGAAGCAATCAGCCCCAGCATTTT.